The rows below give T cell receptor beta chains drawn from one sample of a study of blood T cell repertoires in COVID-19. Clones were sequenced by immunoSEQ multiplex PCR, and TCRdb holds only the in-frame ones, with some missing. The sample yields 95,000 to 110,000 clones, 89% seen once. Sequencing used peripheral blood. The receptors shown here come from a woman aged 60-75 years with acute or convalescent COVID-19. CDR3s leave out the opening cysteine and the closing phenylalanine or tryptophan. Each record gives: J gene, V gene, CDR3 protein.

TRBJ1-5,TRBV28,ASSLSVGTGNQPQH
TRBJ1-1,TRBV28,ASSPLIMDREAEAF
TRBJ1-1,TRBV20-1,SASRVGGRTEAF
TRBJ2-1,TRBV9,ASSVTSGSMNNEQF
TRBJ2-3,TRBV6-1,ASKDSLDTQY
TRBJ2-1,TRBV28,ASSFIGGRNEQF
TRBJ2-5,TRBV5-1,ASSLSPAGEETQY
TRBJ1-2,TRBV12-3/TRBV12-4,ASSFGGRRGYT
TRBJ2-1,TRBV5-1,ASRGGNEQF
TRBJ2-1,TRBV4-2,ASSQDFGTSGSLAEQF
TRBJ2-7,TRBV3-1/TRBV3-2,ASSQKIYSGAYEQY
TRBJ2-3,TRBV10-3,AISEDRESQY
TRBJ1-1,TRBV27,ASSLEEGAEAF
TRBJ1-2,TRBV30,AWWTGGNYGYT
TRBJ2-1,TRBV19,ASNRGLAGSYNEQF
TRBJ1-1,TRBV2,ASSGVGSNTEAF
TRBJ1-5,TRBV19,ASSSASPNQPQH
TRBJ2-3,TRBV6-5,ASRATGAGTDTQY
TRBJ1-1,TRBV19,ASSPRDRANTEAF
TRBJ1-5,TRBV7-6,ASSLAPPGTGRSNSQPQH